The entry that follows covers one T cell receptor (beta chain) sequence. The data belong to a study of technical replicates of blood from a handful of donors. This CDR3 is 13 amino acids long. V was trimmed by 1 base and J by 6 bases, leaving 10 bases between them. Germline V gives CDR1 MNHEY, CDR2 SVGAGI. Using immunoSEQ multiplex PCR, the repertoire was profiled, and TCRdb retains in-frame clones only, with some absent. Of tens of thousands of clones listed, 90% to 95% are singletons. Sequenced sample: T cells isolated from PBMCs. The chain links TRBV6-5 to TRBJ2-7; possible D gene TRBD2, 6 bases. The TCR comes from a human donor in good health. As DNA, the CDR3 is TGTGCCAGCAGTTACTTGGGGGGTTTCGAGCAGTACTTC. It translates to CASSYLGGFEQYF.